This entry concerns a single T cell receptor beta chain. These data belong to a study of CD8 T cells in Susac syndrome. CDR1 and CDR2 from the germline V gene are SGHTA and FQGTGA. After removal of 0 bases from V and 6 bases from J, the junction contained 4 bases not matched to a gene. CDR3 length: 15 amino acids. Reverse transcription of 0.5 to 1 ug RNA used random hexamers. An immunoSEQ multiplex PCR generated amplified TCR beta CDR3 products spanning 54 Vbeta and 13 Jbeta. TCRdb re-called the immunoSEQ multiplex PCR reads through MiXCR, storing one row per CDR3 protein. The sample carries approximately 190,000 distinct CDR3 sequences, approximately 95% recorded once.

This clonotype was obtained from a human donor with Susac syndrome. This sequence joins TRBV7-3 and TRBJ2-1, with 8 bases aligning to TRBD1. Specimen: CD8+ T cells from PBMCs. CDR3 protein: CASSLTWTGSNEQFF. Written as DNA, the CDR3 is TGTGCCAGCAGCTTAACGTGGACAGGGAGCAATGAGCAGTTCTTC.